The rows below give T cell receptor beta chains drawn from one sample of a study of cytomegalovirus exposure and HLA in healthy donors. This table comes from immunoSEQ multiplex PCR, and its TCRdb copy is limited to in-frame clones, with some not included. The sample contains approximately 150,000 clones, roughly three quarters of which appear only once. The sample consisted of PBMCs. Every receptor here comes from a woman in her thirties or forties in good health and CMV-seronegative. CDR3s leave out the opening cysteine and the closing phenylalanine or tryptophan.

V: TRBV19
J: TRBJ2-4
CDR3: ASSNRGGQNIQY

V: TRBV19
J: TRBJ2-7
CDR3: ASRAAGSYEQY

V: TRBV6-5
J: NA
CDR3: ATWGVYEQY

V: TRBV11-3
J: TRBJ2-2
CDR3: ASSPTSRGELF

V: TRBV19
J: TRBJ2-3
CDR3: ASSPRLAGLTDTQY

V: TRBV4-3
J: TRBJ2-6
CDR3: ASSQDTVRQGRLSSGANVLT

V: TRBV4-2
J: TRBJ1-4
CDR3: ASSHTSNNEKLF

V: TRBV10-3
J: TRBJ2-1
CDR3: AITGGGDHNEQF

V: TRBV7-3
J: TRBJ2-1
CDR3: ASSLRGGMGTYNEQF

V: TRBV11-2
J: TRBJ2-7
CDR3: ASSFLLESDEQY

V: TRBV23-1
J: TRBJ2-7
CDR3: ASPLVGGEGAGEQY

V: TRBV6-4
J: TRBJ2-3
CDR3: ASSDSEVARTPQGHTQY

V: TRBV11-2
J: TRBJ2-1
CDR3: ASSLDLAGVGNEQF

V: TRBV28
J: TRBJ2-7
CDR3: ASSLYSLSSYEQY

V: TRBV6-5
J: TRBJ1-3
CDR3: ASSYDSPPGNTIY

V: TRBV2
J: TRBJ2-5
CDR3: ASNLAGLLFETQY

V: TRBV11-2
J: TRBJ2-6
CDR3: ASNWGQGAWGANVLT

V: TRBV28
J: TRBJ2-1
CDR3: ASIPQGTPHNEQF

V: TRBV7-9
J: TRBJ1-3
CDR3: ASSGTGSSGNTIY

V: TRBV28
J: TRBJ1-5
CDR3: ASSLPGNGQPQH

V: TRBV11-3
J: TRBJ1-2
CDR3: ASTPAGGNIGAT

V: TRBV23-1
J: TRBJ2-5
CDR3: ASSLQQIRGQKHSGSQETQY

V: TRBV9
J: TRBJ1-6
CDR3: ASSGAGVRNSPLH

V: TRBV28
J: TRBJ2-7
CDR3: ASSLYVRGTYEQY

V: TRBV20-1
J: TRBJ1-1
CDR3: SGRGAREAF

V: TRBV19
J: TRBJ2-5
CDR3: ASSILAGAAETQY

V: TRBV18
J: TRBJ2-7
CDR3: ASSSSGQGTYEQY

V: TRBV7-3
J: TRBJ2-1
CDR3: ASSLLAGGVDEQF

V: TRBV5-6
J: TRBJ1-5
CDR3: ASSLQGYSNQPQH

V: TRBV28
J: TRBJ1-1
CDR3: ASSNHRGRYTEAF

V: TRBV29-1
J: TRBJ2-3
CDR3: SVDWTSGSQDTQY

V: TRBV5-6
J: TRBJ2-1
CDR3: ASRNPAQFYNEQF